This record covers a single T cell receptor (beta chain). The antigen it recognizes is unknown. The input lacks base qualities; no much larger clone sits a single base away. This sample is drawn from a study of graft-versus-host responses after intestinal transplantation listed by TCRdb under 2021. Notes on the research overall: The transplants that recipients got were multivisceral, liver-intestinal, or isolated intestinal. Anti-thymocyte globulin induction was given to all recipients, followed by maintenance tacrolimus and steroids for 3 to 4 years. Graft-versus-host and host-versus-graft alloreactive T cell clones were tracked in the graft, circulation and bone marrow after intestinal transplantation using bulk TCR-beta CDR3 sequencing. Alloreactive clones were identified by sequencing pre-transplant mixed lymphocyte reaction products and comparing these products with unstimulated pre-transplant donor and recipient T cells. The cohort enrolled about two dozen intestinal transplant recipients, one of whom was a retransplant, and 3 patients without pretransplant specimens were excluded. Donor T cell macrochimerism was defined as a peak of at least 4% donor T cells among recipient peripheral blood mononuclear cells. Samples from three later patients were sequenced in-house on an Illumina MiSeq with MiXCR processing rather than by the commercial service. The study at large found these results: The conclusions were limited by the relatively low number and heterogeneity of the intestinal transplant patients. GvH clones were detected in recipient bone marrow, and some appeared earlier in ileal mucosa or blood, consistent with an intestinal mucosal origin. In patients with donor T cell macrochimerism, the allografts had high GvH to HvG T cell clonal ratios. Early after transplant, peak levels of circulating GvH clones were associated with declines in HvG clones.

CDR3 length: 12 amino acids, cysteine to phenylalanine. The DNA shown is the 36-base CDR3, in frame from base 1. A distance of 7 bases separates the germline ends of V and J, which lose 1 base and 6 bases respectively. Looking up the germline V gene yields CDR1 SGHTA and CDR2 FQGNSA. Per the publication, the time point label means: cells obtained before transplantation from donor or recipient. CD3+CD4+ and CD3+CD8+ populations were FACS-sorted from unstimulated pre-transplant donor and recipient cells taken from spleen or lymph nodes. The receptor library was made with the immunoSEQ multiplex PCR assay. For most patients, genomic DNA was isolated with the Qiagen DNeasy Blood and Tissue Kit and sent frozen to Adaptive Biotechnologies for TCR sequencing. High-throughput TCR-beta CDR3 sequencing of genomic DNA from most patients was performed by Adaptive Biotechnologies. From the authors' description of their analysis: Adaptive's ImmunoSEQ software was the source of the TCR sequencing data for 18 patients, while a few other patients were processed with MiXCR and VDJtools. To correct CD4 versus CD8 sorting errors, sequences present in both subsets at a frequency ratio below 5:1 were removed. CDR3 nucleotide sequences shared by donor and recipient were removed because the origin of these sequences could not be assigned. At least 2-fold expansion over unstimulated cells and a minimum CFSE-low frequency of 0.002% (template counts) or 0.001% (read counts) were required for clones to be classified as alloreactive. A clone was considered mappable if detected in the sequenced pre-transplant spleen, lymph node, or MLR CFSE-low populations of the donor or recipient. Cumulative frequency of alloreactive clones was calculated as a percentage of all sequences weighted by copy number. The immuneACCESS repertoire file appears here via TCRdb, limited to in-frame rearrangements. These files lack a portion of the clones; in checked studies, under half of the deficit traces to unresolved V genes, and the cause of the others is not known. The DNA gave D and trimming, while V, J and clone size come from that table. Here the sample has approximately 33,000 clones; about 80% occur a single time. The ten largest clones capture roughly a fifth of the sample.

The TCR was taken from a human donor who received an intestinal transplant. The chain joins TRBV7-2 to TRBJ2-7; the D gene cannot be resolved reliably. The material was unstimulated CD8+ T cells sorted from spleen or lymph node cells, obtained before intestinal transplant. CDR3 region: CASSLGAPEQYF. The DNA sequence follows: TGTGCCAGCAGCTTAGGAGCTCCCGAGCAGTACTTC.